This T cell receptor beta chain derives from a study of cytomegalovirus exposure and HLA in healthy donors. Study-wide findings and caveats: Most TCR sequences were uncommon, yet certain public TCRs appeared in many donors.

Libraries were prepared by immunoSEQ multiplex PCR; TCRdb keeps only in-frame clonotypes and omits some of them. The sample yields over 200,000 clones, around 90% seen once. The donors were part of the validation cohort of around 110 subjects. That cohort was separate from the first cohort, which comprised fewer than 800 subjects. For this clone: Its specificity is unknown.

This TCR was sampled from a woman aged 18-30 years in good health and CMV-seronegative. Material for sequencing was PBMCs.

The CDR3 protein is CASSVGEREINTQYF. CDR3 bases: TGTGCCAGCAGCGTAGGGGAGCGGGAGATAAATACGCAGTATTTT. The chain has TRBV9 and TRBJ2-3; TRBD2 matches at 8 bases. Germline lookup yields CDR1 SGDLS and CDR2 YYNGEE. CDR3 length equals 15 residues. V shed 0 bases, J shed 7 bases, and the junction held 7 bases outside the gene matches.